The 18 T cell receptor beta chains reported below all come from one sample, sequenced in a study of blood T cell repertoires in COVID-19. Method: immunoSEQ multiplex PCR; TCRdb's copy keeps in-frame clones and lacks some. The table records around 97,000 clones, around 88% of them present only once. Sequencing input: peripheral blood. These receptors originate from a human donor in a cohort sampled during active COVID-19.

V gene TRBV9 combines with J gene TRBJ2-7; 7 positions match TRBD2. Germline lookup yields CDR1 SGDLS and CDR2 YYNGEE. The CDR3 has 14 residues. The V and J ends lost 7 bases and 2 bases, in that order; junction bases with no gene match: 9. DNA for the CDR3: TGTGCCAGCGGATTGCGGGACTACCCCTACGAGCAGTACTTC. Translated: CASGLRDYPYEQYF.

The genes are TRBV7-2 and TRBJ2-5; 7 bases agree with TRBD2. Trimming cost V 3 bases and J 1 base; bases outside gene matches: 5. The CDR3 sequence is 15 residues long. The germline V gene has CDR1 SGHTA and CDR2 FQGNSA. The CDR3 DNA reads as TGTGCCAGCAGCTTGAACGGGAGGTCCCAAGAGACCCAGTACTTC. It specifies CASSLNGRSQETQYF.

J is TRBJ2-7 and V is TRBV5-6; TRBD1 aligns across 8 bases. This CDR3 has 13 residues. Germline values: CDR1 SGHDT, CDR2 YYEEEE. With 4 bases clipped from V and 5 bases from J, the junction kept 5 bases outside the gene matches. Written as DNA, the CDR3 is TGTGCCAGCAGCATGGACAGGGCCCACGAGCAGTACTTC. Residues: CASSMDRAHEQYF.

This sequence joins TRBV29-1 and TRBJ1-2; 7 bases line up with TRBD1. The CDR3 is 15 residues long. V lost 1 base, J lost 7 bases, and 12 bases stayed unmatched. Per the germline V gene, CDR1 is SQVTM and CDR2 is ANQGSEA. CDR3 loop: CSVEADKDRLRGYTF. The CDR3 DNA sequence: TGCAGCGTTGAAGCTGATAAGGACAGGCTTCGTGGCTACACCTTC. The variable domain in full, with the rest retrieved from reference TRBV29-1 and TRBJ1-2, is SAVISQKPSRDICQRGTSLTIQCQVDSQVTMMFWYRQQPGQSLTLIATANQGSEATYESGFVIDKFPISRPNLTFSTLTVSNMSPEDSSIYLCSVEADKDRLRGYTFGSGTRLTVV.

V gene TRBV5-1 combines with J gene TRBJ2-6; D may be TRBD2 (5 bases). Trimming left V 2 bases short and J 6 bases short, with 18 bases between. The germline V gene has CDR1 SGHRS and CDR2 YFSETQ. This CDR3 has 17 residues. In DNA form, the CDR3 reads TGCGCCAGCAGCTTCCTGCGGGCAGGACTTGAGGCCAACGTCCTGACTTTC. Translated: CASSFLRAGLEANVLTF.

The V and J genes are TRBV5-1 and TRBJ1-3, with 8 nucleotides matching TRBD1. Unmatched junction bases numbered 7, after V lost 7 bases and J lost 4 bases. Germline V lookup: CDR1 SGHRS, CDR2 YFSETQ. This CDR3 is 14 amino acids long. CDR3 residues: CASRPTGVGNTIYF. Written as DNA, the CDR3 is TGCGCCAGCCGCCCGACAGGGGTCGGAAACACCATATATTTT.

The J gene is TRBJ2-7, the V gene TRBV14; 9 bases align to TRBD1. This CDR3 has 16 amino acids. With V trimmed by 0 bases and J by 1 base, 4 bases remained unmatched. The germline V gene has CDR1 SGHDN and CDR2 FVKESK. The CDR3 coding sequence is TGTGCCAGCAGCCAAGATCTTGGACAGGGGTCCTACGAGCAGTACTTC. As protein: CASSQDLGQGSYEQYF.

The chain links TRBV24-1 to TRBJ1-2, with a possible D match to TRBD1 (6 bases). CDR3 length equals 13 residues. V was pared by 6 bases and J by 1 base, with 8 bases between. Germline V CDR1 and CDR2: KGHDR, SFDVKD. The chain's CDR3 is CATSRGGNYGYTF. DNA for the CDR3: TGTGCCACCAGTAGAGGGGGTAACTATGGCTACACCTTC.

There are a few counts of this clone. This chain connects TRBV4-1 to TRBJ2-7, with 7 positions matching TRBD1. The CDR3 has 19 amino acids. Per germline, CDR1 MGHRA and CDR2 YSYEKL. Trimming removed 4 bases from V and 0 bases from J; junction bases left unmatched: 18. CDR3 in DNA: TGCGCCAGCAGCCGAATCGGACAAGGGGGCAAGGCGAGCTCCTACGAGCAGTACTTC. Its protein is CASSRIGQGGKASSYEQYF.

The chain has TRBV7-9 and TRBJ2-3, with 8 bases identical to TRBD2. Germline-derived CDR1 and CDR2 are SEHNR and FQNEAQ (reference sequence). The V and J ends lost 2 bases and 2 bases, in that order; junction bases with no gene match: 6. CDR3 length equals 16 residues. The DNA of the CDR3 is TGTGCCAGCAGCTTACGTCGAGCGGGGGTCACAGATACGCAGTATTTT. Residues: CASSLRRAGVTDTQYF.

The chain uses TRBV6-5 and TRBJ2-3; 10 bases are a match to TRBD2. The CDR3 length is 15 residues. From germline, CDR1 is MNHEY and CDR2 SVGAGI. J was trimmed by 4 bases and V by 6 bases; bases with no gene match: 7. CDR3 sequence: CASRTTSGVSDTQYF. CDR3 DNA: TGTGCCAGCAGGACTACTAGCGGGGTCTCAGATACGCAGTATTTT.

The CDR3 nucleotides are TGTGCCAGTAGTAGCGACAGGGGTGGCAATCAGCCCCAGCATTTT. This encodes CASSSDRGGNQPQHF. This chain uses TRBV19 with TRBJ1-5; TRBD1 aligns across 8 bases. Per germline, CDR1 LNHDA and CDR2 SQIVND (reference sequence). This CDR3 is built from 15 residues. V shed 4 bases and J 2 bases; nucleotides not matched to a gene: 4.

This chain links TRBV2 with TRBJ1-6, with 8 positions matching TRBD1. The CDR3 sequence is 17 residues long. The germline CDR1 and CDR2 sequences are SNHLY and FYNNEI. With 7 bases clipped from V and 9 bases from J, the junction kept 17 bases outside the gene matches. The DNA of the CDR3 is TGTGCCAGCAATGGCCCCGGGGGACAGGCAGTTATTTCACCCCTCCACTTT. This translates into CASNGPGGQAVISPLHF. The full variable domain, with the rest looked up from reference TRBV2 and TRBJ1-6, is EPEVTQTPSHQVTQMGQEVILRCVPISNHLYFYWYRQILGQKVEFLVSFYNNEISEKSEIFDDQFSVERPDGSNFTLKIRSTKLEDSAMYFCASNGPGGQAVISPLHFGNGTRLTVT.

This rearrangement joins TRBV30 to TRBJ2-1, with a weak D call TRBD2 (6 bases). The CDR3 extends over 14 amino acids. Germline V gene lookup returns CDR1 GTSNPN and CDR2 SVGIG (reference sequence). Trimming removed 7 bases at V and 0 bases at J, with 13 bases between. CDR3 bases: TGTGCCTCAATTCGGGGGAGCTCCTACAATGAGCAGTTCTTC. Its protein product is CASIRGSSYNEQFF.

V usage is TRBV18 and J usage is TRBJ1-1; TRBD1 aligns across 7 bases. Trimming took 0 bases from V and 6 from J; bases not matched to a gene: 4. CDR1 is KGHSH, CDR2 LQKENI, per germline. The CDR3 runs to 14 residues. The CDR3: CASSPPTGYAEAFF. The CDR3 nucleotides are TGTGCCAGCTCACCACCGACAGGGTACGCTGAAGCTTTCTTT.

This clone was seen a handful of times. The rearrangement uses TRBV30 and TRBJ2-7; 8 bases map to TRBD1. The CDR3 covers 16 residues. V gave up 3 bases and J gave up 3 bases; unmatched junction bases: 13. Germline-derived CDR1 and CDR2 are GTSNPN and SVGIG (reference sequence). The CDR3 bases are TGTGCCTGGAGGCCAGGGGGCGTGCGACGAGACTACGAGCAGTACTTC. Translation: CAWRPGGVRRDYEQYF.

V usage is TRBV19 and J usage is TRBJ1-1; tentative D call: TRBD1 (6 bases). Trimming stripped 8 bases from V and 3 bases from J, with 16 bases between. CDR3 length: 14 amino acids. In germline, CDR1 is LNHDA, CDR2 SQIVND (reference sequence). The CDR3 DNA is TGTGCCAGTGGAAACCCGGGACAATACACTGAAGCTTTCTTT. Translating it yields CASGNPGQYTEAFF.

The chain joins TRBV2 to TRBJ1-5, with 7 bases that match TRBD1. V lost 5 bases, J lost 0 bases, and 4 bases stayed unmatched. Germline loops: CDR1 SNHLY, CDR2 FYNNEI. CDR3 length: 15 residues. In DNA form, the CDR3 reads TGTGCCAGCAGTCTACAGGGGTTTAGCAATCAGCCCCAGCATTTT. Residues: CASSLQGFSNQPQHF.